The entry below describes one T cell receptor (beta chain). In the same sample, other DNA sequences code for this CDR3. CDR1 KGHSH and CDR2 LQKENI come from the germline V gene. CDR3 length: 13 residues. Trimming took off 4 bases at V and 8 bases at J, with 14 bases between the two ends. This entry comes from a study of graft-versus-host responses after intestinal transplantation. Study at large: All recipients got anti-thymocyte globulin induction, then tacrolimus and steroids for roughly 3 years.

Assay used: immunoSEQ multiplex PCR; TCRdb lists only in-frame clones, some missing. The sample carries around 54,000 clones, 91% recorded once. The J gene is TRBJ1-2, the V gene TRBV18, with D unresolved. This clonotype originated in a human patient who received an intestinal transplant, so some T cells may come from the graft donor. The sequencing used PBMCs, collected nearly 670 days after intestinal transplant. CDR3 loop: CASSRSWNRGYTF. Here the CDR3 DNA reads TGTGCCAGCTCACGCTCCTGGAACCGGGGCTACACCTTC.